This TCR beta chain was captured by sequencing in a study of T cell responses to AZD1222 COVID-19 vaccine. As concerns this clone: No antigen is known for it.

Findings of the study overall: Distributed over spike, vaccine-associated CD4 TCRs predominated at 160-218 and 743-854. Seropositivity was recorded at baseline in only 6 or 7 AZD1222 recipients. Two AZD1222 doses significantly raised spike-specific TCR breadth and depth over controls. The donor group comprised mostly white British people and more females; the analysis possibly underestimated clonal diversity.

This CDR3 spans 14 amino acids. Germline CDR1 is SNHLY and CDR2 is FYNNEI. Losses at the gene ends were 7 bases for V and 4 bases for J; bases not matched to a gene: 8. Using immunoSEQ multiplex PCR, the repertoire was profiled, and TCRdb retains in-frame clones only, with some absent. Of tens of thousands of clones listed, 85% to 90% are singletons. Source: peripheral blood, taken 28 days after the second AZD1222 dose. This receptor was taken from an adult who received the AZD1222 COVID-19 vaccine. The J gene is TRBJ2-7, the V gene TRBV2; 9 positions match TRBD2. The CDR3 DNA reads as TGTGCCAGCACTACCGGGACTAGCATATACGAGCAGTACTTC. Translating gives CASTTGTSIYEQYF.